This passage covers 24 T cell receptor beta chains from one sample sequenced in a study of siplizumab effects on memory and regulatory T cells. Clones were read by immunoSEQ multiplex PCR, and TCRdb kept only the in-frame ones, dropping some. The top ten clones hold around 2.6% of a sample with 90,000 to 120,000 clones, about 91% of them seen once. Sample: CD4+ T cells sorted from blood. All receptors come from a human donor in good health. Some clones in this sample may be carry-over from other donors' samples.

The rearrangement uses TRBV28 and TRBJ1-1, with D perhaps matching TRBD1 (6 bases). V was trimmed by 4 bases and J by 8 bases, leaving 11 bases between them. The CDR3 is made up of 12 amino acids. Germline V gene data show CDR1 as MDHEN and CDR2 as SYDVKM. The CDR3 sequence is CASSSQGLEAFF. The CDR3 DNA follows: TGTGCCAGCAGTTCACAGGGCCTCGAAGCTTTCTTT.

The gene calls are TRBV5-1 and TRBJ2-3; the match to TRBD2 covers 7 bases. This CDR3 is built from 15 residues. CDR1 is SGHRS and CDR2 is YFSETQ in the germline V gene. V lost 6 bases and J lost 2; bases outside the gene matches: 9. The CDR3 DNA is TGCGCCAGCACCCCGGCTAGCGGCCACACAGATACGCAGTATTTT. Translating it yields CASTPASGHTDTQYF.

The J gene is TRBJ2-5, the V gene TRBV27, with a tentative D call TRBD1 (5 bases). Germline V gives CDR1 MNHEY, CDR2 SMNVEV (reference sequence). The CDR3 has 13 amino acids. Trimming left V 3 bases short and J 3 bases short, with 8 bases between. The CDR3: CASSFLREETQYF. In DNA, the CDR3 is TGTGCCAGCAGTTTCCTCAGGGAAGAGACCCAGTACTTC.

The chain has TRBV12-1 and TRBJ2-1; the table's TRBD1 call for D was not verified on the DNA. TRBV12-1 is a pseudogene segment. The CDR3 runs 16 residues. CDR3 sequence: CASSFAHQGPIYEQFF. CDR3 sequence (DNA): TGTGCCAGCAGCTTTGCGCACCAGGGGCCGATCTATGAGCAGTTCTTC.

The chain joins TRBV28 to TRBJ1-1, with TRBD1 as a possible D gene (5 bases). V gave up 3 bases and J gave up 4 bases, with 12 bases separating them. This CDR3 contains 14 residues. From germline, CDR1 is MDHEN and CDR2 SYDVKM. As DNA, the CDR3 is TGTGCCAGCAGTTTTTATGGGGGGGGCACTGAAGCTTTCTTT. This translates into CASSFYGGGTEAFF.

The chain links TRBV19 to TRBJ1-5; 8 bases map to TRBD1. With 7 bases clipped from V and 6 bases from J, the junction kept 8 bases outside the gene matches. This CDR3 is 14 amino acids long. The V gene's germline CDR1 is LNHDA and CDR2 SQIVND (reference sequence). DNA for the CDR3: TGTGCCAGTACCCCGGACAGGGAAGGTCAGCCCCAGCATTTT. Its protein product is CASTPDREGQPQHF.

This chain connects TRBV5-1 to TRBJ2-7, with 12 bases lining up with TRBD1. With V trimmed by 4 bases and J by 6 bases, 5 bases remained unmatched. This CDR3 spans 14 amino acids. CDR1 is SGHRS, CDR2 YFSETQ, per germline. In nucleotides, the CDR3 is TGCGCCAGCAGCCCGGGACAGGGGGCGCGCGAGCAGTACTTC. The encoded protein is CASSPGQGAREQYF.

The gene calls are TRBV19 and TRBJ2-7, with 9 bases fitting TRBD1. The CDR3 totals 13 residues. Per germline, CDR1 LNHDA and CDR2 SQIVND (reference sequence). V lost 6 bases, J lost 4 bases, and 4 bases stayed unmatched. The CDR3 protein is CASSRDRVYEQYF. The CDR3 nucleotides read TGTGCCAGTAGCCGGGACAGGGTGTACGAGCAGTACTTC.

This chain uses TRBV27 with TRBJ2-5; possible D gene TRBD2, 6 bases. The CDR3 is made up of 15 amino acids. Per the germline V gene, CDR1 is MNHEY and CDR2 is SMNVEV (reference sequence). Trimming removed 3 bases from V and 2 bases from J, with 13 bases in between. Here the CDR3 reads CASSFSAGLQETQYF. The CDR3 nucleotides read TGTGCCAGCAGTTTCAGCGCGGGATTACAAGAGACCCAGTACTTC.

The chain links TRBV5-1 to TRBJ2-1, with a weak D call TRBD1 (6 bases). The germline V and J ends were trimmed by 2 bases and 7 bases, with 7 bases remaining between them. CDR1 is SGHRS, CDR2 YFSETQ, per germline. The CDR3 is made up of 12 amino acids. This CDR3 is CASSLQGNEQFF. CDR3 bases: TGCGCCAGCAGCTTACAGGGTAATGAGCAGTTCTTC.

This clone was seen a handful of times. This chain joins TRBV5-6 and TRBJ2-1; the match to TRBD2 covers 10 bases. The germline V gene encodes CDR1 SGHDT and CDR2 YYEEEE. The CDR3 sequence is 16 residues long. Trimming took 3 bases from V and 4 from J; bases not matched to a gene: 7. The CDR3 spells CASSSVSSGSYNEQFF. The CDR3 nucleotides read TGTGCCAGCAGCTCGGTATCTAGCGGGAGTTACAATGAGCAGTTCTTC.

CDR3 in DNA: TGCAGCGTTGAAGGTCTGCAGGGGACTGAAGCTTTCTTT. Its translation: CSVEGLQGTEAFF. V is TRBV29-1 and J is TRBJ1-1; TRBD1 is a possible D gene (6 bases). Germline loops: CDR1 SQVTM, CDR2 ANQGSEA. Trimming cost V 1 base and J 5 bases, with 11 bases left between them. The CDR3 extends over 13 amino acids.

The V and J genes are TRBV27 and TRBJ2-3; 9 positions agree with TRBD2. V lost 9 bases, J lost 1 base, and 14 bases stayed unmatched. The CDR3 totals 17 residues. CDR1 and CDR2 (germline): MNHEY, SMNVEV (reference sequence). In nucleotides, the CDR3 is TGTGCCAGTACCCTCACTATAGCGGGAGCGCGCACAGATACGCAGTATTTT. Protein sequence: CASTLTIAGARTDTQYF.

Here the CDR3 reads CASPILRIGNTIYF. Here the CDR3 DNA reads TGTGCCAGCCCCATCCTAAGGATCGGAAACACCATATATTTT. The rearrangement links TRBV28 to TRBJ1-3; D is ambiguous. From germline, CDR1 is MDHEN and CDR2 SYDVKM. The V end lost 8 bases, the J end lost 4 bases, and 15 bases lay between the germline ends. The CDR3 has 14 residues.

This chain connects TRBV30 to TRBJ1-2, with 10 bases identical to TRBD1. With V trimmed by 5 bases and J by 6 bases, 12 bases remained unmatched. Germline-derived CDR1 and CDR2 are GTSNPN and SVGIG (reference sequence). The CDR3 consists of 15 residues. The CDR3 DNA is TGTGCCTGGTGGATCCCGGGACAGGGGATAGATGGCTACACCTTC. Its translation is CAWWIPGQGIDGYTF.

CDR3 sequence: CASSFLDGAEETQYF. CDR3 DNA: TGTGCCAGCAGTTTCCTGGATGGAGCGGAAGAGACCCAGTACTTC. The chain employs TRBV28 and TRBJ2-5; perhaps TRBD2 as D (5 bases). The V end was cut by 3 bases, the J end by 3 bases, with 14 bases between. The CDR3 spans 15 residues. Germline V gives CDR1 MDHEN, CDR2 SYDVKM.

This chain joins TRBV10-3 and TRBJ2-1; a possible D gene is TRBD2 (6 bases). The CDR3 contains 15 residues. Germline V gene lookup returns CDR1 ENHRY and CDR2 SYGVKD. Trimming shortened V by 3 bases and J by 8 bases, and 17 bases separated the two germline ends. CDR3 region: CAISEPGAVKDEQFF. For the CDR3, the DNA is TGTGCCATCAGTGAACCGGGAGCAGTTAAGGATGAGCAGTTCTTC.

The CDR3 sequence is CASSPRERSEAFF. The CDR3 bases are TGTGCCAGCAGCCCCCGGGAACGATCTGAAGCTTTCTTT. The chain employs TRBV7-9 and TRBJ1-1; D not certain. CDR3 size: 13 residues. In germline, CDR1 is SEHNR, CDR2 FQNEAQ (reference sequence). Trimming took 5 bases from V and 6 from J, leaving 13 bases between them.

The chain is built from TRBV5-6 and TRBJ1-2; TRBD1 is a possible D gene (5 bases). Germline values: CDR1 SGHDT, CDR2 YYEEEE. This CDR3 comprises 15 residues. The V and J ends lost 3 bases and 6 bases respectively, with 18 bases between them. The CDR3 loop reads CASSSAGPPHDGYTF. The CDR3 coding sequence is TGTGCCAGCAGCTCAGCAGGGCCCCCCCATGATGGCTACACCTTC.

The chain is built from TRBV4-2 and TRBJ2-2; TRBD1 matches 10 bases. Trimming cost V 1 base and J 3 bases; bases outside gene matches: 2. The germline CDR1 and CDR2 sequences are LGHNA and YNFKEQ. This CDR3 contains 16 residues. The CDR3 DNA follows: TGTGCCAGCAGCCAAGGAGACAGGGGGCACACCGGGGAGCTGTTTTTT. As protein: CASSQGDRGHTGELFF.

The chain is built from TRBV6-6 and TRBJ1-2; a possible D gene is TRBD1 (5 bases). V dropped 2 bases and J dropped 1 base, with 8 bases sitting between them. CDR1 MNHNY and CDR2 SVGAGI come from the germline V gene (reference sequence). This CDR3 has 14 residues. The CDR3 DNA reads TGTGCCAGCAGTTACGACAGTTATAACTATGGCTACACCTTC. It codes for CASSYDSYNYGYTF.

This chain uses TRBV10-1 with TRBJ2-3, with 9 bases aligning to TRBD2. Germline loops: CDR1 WNHNN, CDR2 SYGVQD (reference sequence). Trimming at V came to 3 bases and at J to 3 bases, leaving 4 bases not matched to a gene. This CDR3 has 15 residues. For the CDR3, the DNA is TGCGCCAGCAGTGAAGGTACTAGCGGGACAGATACGCAGTATTTT. Its protein product is CASSEGTSGTDTQYF.

The chain uses TRBV18 and TRBJ2-7, with 7 positions matching TRBD2. CDR3 length: 15 residues. Germline V gives CDR1 KGHSH, CDR2 LQKENI. Trimming removed 2 bases from V and 5 bases from J; junction bases left unmatched: 9. The CDR3 bases are TGTGCCAGCTCACCAAGGGAGGGCCCTACAAACGAGCAGTACTTC. Translated, it gives CASSPREGPTNEQYF.

The chain combines TRBV2 with TRBJ2-3; tentative D call: TRBD2 (5 bases). Looked up from germline, CDR1 is SNHLY and CDR2 is FYNNEI. The V end was cut by 4 bases, the J end by 4 bases, with 21 bases between. The CDR3 has 17 residues. CDR3 sequence reads: CASSGGSYVDSADTQYF. DNA for the CDR3: TGTGCCAGCAGTGGTGGGAGTTACGTGGATTCGGCAGATACGCAGTATTTT.